The 22 T cell receptor beta chains below all came from one sample that was sequenced in a study of response to subunit inactivated influenza vaccine. MiXCR, run by TCRdb on the RT-PCR reads, gives a single entry per CDR3 protein. The table records around 520,000 distinct CDR3 sequences, approximately 10% of them present only once. This specimen was PBMCs from blood, taken on the day of vaccination. These receptors all stem from a man between 50 and 59 years old who received an inactivated influenza vaccine.

This clonotype showed up just a few times. The chain is built from TRBV7-8 and TRBJ2-7, with D possibly being TRBD1 or TRBD2 (5 bases each). With 3 bases removed from V and 4 bases from J, the gap between germline ends came to 19 bases. Germline lookup yields CDR1 SGHVS and CDR2 FQNEAQ. CDR3 size: 16 residues. As DNA, the CDR3 is TGTGCCAGCAGCTTGGGGACGACTGGGGTCGGGTACGAGCAGTACTTC. Translation: CASSLGTTGVGYEQYF.

This chain joins TRBV9 and TRBJ2-5; D is possibly TRBD1 (5 bases). Trimming left V 3 bases short and J 5 bases short, with 17 bases between. Germline V gene lookup returns CDR1 SGDLS and CDR2 YYNGEE. This CDR3 has 15 amino acids. The CDR3 DNA is TGTGCCAGCAGCGCAGTAAGAGACAGTTTGGAGACCCAGTACTTC. Amino acid sequence: CASSAVRDSLETQYF.

In its sample, this clonotype was seen many times. V gene TRBV29-1 combines with J gene TRBJ2-2, with a possible D match to TRBD2 (5 bases). The CDR3 consists of 14 residues. V was shortened by 6 bases and J by 1 base, with 12 bases between the two germline ends. In germline, CDR1 is SQVTM, CDR2 ANQGSEA. This chain's CDR3 is CSVRTGLNTGELFF. For the CDR3, the DNA is TGCAGCGTGAGGACGGGGTTGAACACCGGGGAGCTGTTTTTT.

This chain uses TRBV12-3 or TRBV12-4 with TRBJ2-1; 15 bases fit TRBD2. This CDR3 comprises 17 residues. With V trimmed by 4 bases and J by 2 bases, 3 bases remained unmatched. The CDR3 loop reads CASSSGTSGGTYNEQFF. The CDR3 DNA sequence: TGTGCCAGCAGTTCCGGGACTAGCGGGGGGACCTACAATGAGCAGTTCTTC.

This clonotype was recorded a few times. V is TRBV7-2 and J is TRBJ1-6; TRBD1 matches 8 bases. J lost 6 bases, V lost 6 bases, and 7 bases had no gene match. The CDR3 has 15 residues. Germline V gene data show CDR1 as SGHTA and CDR2 as FQGNSA. The CDR3 nucleotides read TGTGCCAGCAGACCTGACAGGGGAACTAATTCACCCCTCCACTTT. Its translation: CASRPDRGTNSPLHF.

This clonotype showed up many times. This sequence joins TRBV5-8 and TRBJ2-2; the match to TRBD1 covers 7 bases. This CDR3 has 15 residues. V lost 1 base and J lost 4; bases outside the gene matches: 4. CDR1 is SGHTS and CDR2 is YDEGEE in the germline V gene. The CDR3 region is CASSLTGVVTGELFF. Written as DNA, the CDR3 is TGTGCCAGCAGCTTGACAGGGGTGGTCACCGGGGAGCTGTTTTTT.

V and J are TRBV7-9 and TRBJ1-5; 9 bases match TRBD1. The V and J ends lost 6 bases and 6 bases, in that order; junction bases with no gene match: 6. The CDR3 is made up of 14 amino acids. From germline, CDR1 is SEHNR and CDR2 FQNEAQ (reference sequence). The CDR3 DNA follows: TGTGCCAGCAGATCCGGGACAGGGACTCAGCCCCAGCATTTT. It encodes CASRSGTGTQPQHF.

This rearrangement joins TRBV7-9 to TRBJ2-1, with D possibly being TRBD1 (5 bases). CDR1 and CDR2 from the germline V gene are SEHNR and FQNEAQ (reference sequence). The CDR3 spans 15 residues. Trimming removed 3 bases from V and 7 bases from J, with 16 bases in between. The CDR3 is CASSFGQGTTNEQFF. CDR3 coding DNA: TGTGCCAGCAGCTTTGGCCAGGGAACTACGAATGAGCAGTTCTTC.

The CDR3 sequence: CATRPGQPIYGYTF. In DNA, the CDR3 is TGTGCCACCAGACCCGGACAGCCGATCTATGGCTACACCTTC. The chain employs TRBV6-2 or TRBV6-3 and TRBJ1-2; D might be TRBD1 (6 bases). The CDR3 runs 14 residues. V lost 10 bases, J lost 4 bases, and 19 bases lay in between. The germline V gene encodes CDR1 MNHEY and CDR2 SVGEGT.

This chain uses TRBV12-3 or TRBV12-4 with TRBJ2-7, with 9 bases aligning to TRBD1. This CDR3 spans 14 amino acids. Losses at the gene ends were 5 bases for V and 0 bases for J; bases not matched to a gene: 2. The CDR3 DNA reads as TGTGCCAGCAGTGGACAGGGGATCTCCTACGAGCAGTACTTC. It encodes CASSGQGISYEQYF.

CDR3 residues: CAISESTGRVGAEQYF. Written as DNA, the CDR3 is TGTGCCATCAGTGAGTCAACAGGAAGAGTGGGTGCCGAGCAGTACTTC. The chain has TRBV10-3 and TRBJ2-7; D is perhaps TRBD1 (5 bases). V lost 0 bases, J lost 6 bases, and 18 bases lay in between. Germline V gene data show CDR1 as ENHRY and CDR2 as SYGVKD. The length of the CDR3 is 16 residues.

The genes are TRBV2 and TRBJ2-1; 12 nucleotides agree with TRBD2. J lost 8 bases, V lost 10 bases, and 9 bases had no gene match. Germline CDR1 SNHLY, CDR2 FYNNEI. This CDR3 is built from 14 residues. CDR3 DNA sequence: TGTGCCACCGGAGAGACTAGCGGGAGATATGAGCAGTTCTTC. This gives the protein CATGETSGRYEQFF. The variable domain in full, completed from reference TRBV2 and TRBJ2-1, reads EPEVTQTPSHQVTQMGQEVILRCVPISNHLYFYWYRQILGQKVEFLVSFYNNEISEKSEIFDDQFSVERPDGSNFTLKIRSTKLEDSAMYFCATGETSGRYEQFFGPGTRLTVL.

The V and J genes are TRBV28 and TRBJ1-3; D unresolved. Germline-derived CDR1 and CDR2 are MDHEN and SYDVKM. This CDR3 is built from 11 residues. Trimming cost V 2 bases and J 7 bases, with 3 bases left between them. CDR3 sequence reads: CASSLENTIYF. CDR3 bases: TGTGCCAGCAGTTTAGAGAACACCATATATTTT.

V and J are TRBV7-2 and TRBJ2-5; 7 nucleotides agree with TRBD2. CDR1 is SGHTA and CDR2 is FQGNSA in the germline V gene. CDR3 length: 15 residues. The trim removed 4 bases at V and 3 bases at J, leaving 8 bases unmatched. The CDR3 reads CASSWGGTVKETQYF. The CDR3, as DNA: TGTGCCAGCAGCTGGGGAGGGACGGTTAAAGAGACCCAGTACTTC. Full variable domain (missing parts from reference TRBV7-2 and TRBJ2-5): GAGVSQSPSNKVTEKGKDVELRCDPISGHTALYWYRQSLGQGLEFLIYFQGNSAPDKSGLPSDRFSAERTGGSVSTLTIQRTQQEDSAVYLCASSWGGTVKETQYFGPGTRLLVL.

J is TRBJ1-1 and V is TRBV12-3 or TRBV12-4; tentative D call: TRBD1 (5 bases). Trimming took off 3 bases at V and 1 base at J, with 12 bases between the two ends. The CDR3 extends over 15 amino acids. In nucleotides, the CDR3 is TGTGCCAGCAGTTTCCAGGGTGGAGGGAACACTGAAGCTTTCTTT. Translated: CASSFQGGGNTEAFF.

This chain uses TRBV7-9 with TRBJ1-6, with D tentatively TRBD1 (5 bases). Trimming removed 2 bases at V and 5 bases at J, with 13 bases between. CDR1 and CDR2 from the germline V gene are SEHNR and FQNEAQ (reference sequence). This CDR3 contains 16 residues. In nucleotides, the CDR3 is TGTGCCAGCAGCTTACAGGGCCTAGAACATAATTCACCCCTCCACTTT. The encoded protein is CASSLQGLEHNSPLHF. The full variable domain, with the rest looked up from reference TRBV7-9 and TRBJ1-6, is DTGVSQNPRHKITKRGQNVTFRCDPISEHNRLYWYRQTLGQGPEFLTYFQNEAQLEKSRLLSDRFSAERPKGSFSTLEIQRTEQGDSAMYLCASSLQGLEHNSPLHFGNGTRLTVT.

The rearrangement links TRBV20-1 to TRBJ2-3, with TRBD1 as a possible D gene (6 bases). Germline V gene sequence: CDR1 DFQATT, CDR2 SNEGSKA (reference sequence). The CDR3 has 13 residues. V was shortened by 5 bases and J by 4 bases, with 13 bases between the two germline ends. In DNA, the CDR3 is TGCAGTGCTGGGGGCCCTCCCCCAGATACGCAGTATTTT. This encodes CSAGGPPPDTQYF.

Worth noting for this clonotype: An end of the junction does not agree with germline; a read error may underlie this. The chain recombines TRBV7-9 with TRBJ2-1; D uncertain. In germline, CDR1 is SEHNR, CDR2 FQNEAQ (reference sequence). The CDR3 is made up of 11 amino acids. The chain's CDR3 is CASSLSLLPLF. In DNA form, the CDR3 reads TGTGCCAGCAGCTTAAGTCTCCTTCCGCTCTTC.

This clonotype was seen a few times. This chain joins TRBV5-5 and TRBJ2-5; 11 nucleotides agree with TRBD2. V shed 4 bases, J shed 5 bases, and the junction held 10 bases outside the gene matches. CDR1 SGHKS and CDR2 YYEKEE come from the germline V gene (reference sequence). This CDR3 contains 16 residues. As DNA, the CDR3 is TGTGCCAGCAGCGTTGATTTTGCTAGCGGGGGGGAGACCCAGTACTTC. Protein product: CASSVDFASGGETQYF.

This clonotype was picked up a small number of times. This chain uses TRBV28 with TRBJ2-3, with 8 nucleotides matching TRBD2. The germline CDR1 and CDR2 sequences are MDHEN and SYDVKM. The CDR3 loop spans 15 amino acids. After removal of 5 bases from V and 5 bases from J, the junction contained 9 bases not matched to a gene. For the CDR3, the DNA is TGTGCCAGCAGTACCGTAGCGGGATTGGGAGATACGCAGTATTTT. As protein: CASSTVAGLGDTQYF.

This clonotype was counted between two and nine times. The V and J genes are TRBV12-3 or TRBV12-4 and TRBJ2-7; D is possibly TRBD2 (7 bases). This CDR3 spans 18 amino acids. The V end lost 2 bases, the J end lost 4 bases, and 24 bases lay between the germline ends. The CDR3 nucleotides read TGTGCCAGCAGTTTAACCCCAGGTCGGGGGGCGCGTGAGTACGAGCAGTACTTC. As protein: CASSLTPGRGAREYEQYF.

The chain recombines TRBV10-3 with TRBJ2-3, with a weak D call TRBD1 (6 bases). The CDR3 sequence is 16 residues long. Trimming stripped 4 bases from V and 1 base from J, with 15 bases between. CDR1 and CDR2 (germline): ENHRY, SYGVKD. The CDR3 DNA reads TGTGCCATCAGTGGACAGGACTTGGCCGGCACAGATACGCAGTATTTT. Translating it yields CAISGQDLAGTDTQYF.